One and the same sample provided the 18 T cell receptor beta chains below, sequenced in a study of OX40 agonist ivuxolimab in advanced cancers. The library was prepared using the immunoSEQ multiplex PCR assay. The clones in this table, taken by TCRdb from immuneACCESS, are in-frame only. Not every clone is retained; where verified, under half of the shortfall comes from an unresolved V gene, and the cause of the rest is unknown. The sample data list tens of thousands of clones, and about 89% of these were observed just once. The ten largest clones capture roughly 0.51% of the sample. The specimen was CD4+ or CD8+ T cells sorted from blood, collected in a trial of the OX40 agonist ivuxolimab. Receptors originate from an adult with an advanced solid tumor such as melanoma, head and neck, liver or kidney cancer.

The gene calls are TRBV7-9 and TRBJ1-4; 8 bases fit TRBD1. The V gene's germline CDR1 is SEHNR and CDR2 FQNEAQ (reference sequence). The J segment lost 5 bases and the V segment lost 4 bases, leaving 3 bases of the junction unmatched. The CDR3 consists of 14 residues. CDR3 loop: CASSSGQENEKLFF. CDR3 bases: TGTGCCAGCAGCTCGGGACAGGAGAATGAAAAACTGTTTTTT.

In regard to this clone: Since the CDR3 does not end with the conserved phenylalanine or tryptophan, this likely comes from a read error. The chain carries TRBV13 and TRBJ1-6; no definite D call. This CDR3 comprises 15 residues. CDR1 PRHDT and CDR2 FYEKMQ come from the germline V gene (reference sequence). Trimming left V 0 bases short and J 9 bases short, with 12 bases between. The CDR3 DNA reads as TGTGCCAGCAGCTTAGGCGGAAAGGTGGGTTCACCCCTCCACCTT. Its protein product is CASSLGGKVGSPLHL.

This sequence joins TRBV5-1 and TRBJ2-5; the D gene is possibly TRBD1 (5 bases). The germline CDR1 and CDR2 sequences are SGHRS and YFSETQ. The length of the CDR3 is 15 residues. The V gene lost 0 bases and the J gene lost 4 bases, with 13 bases spanning the gap. The chain's CDR3 is CASSLGSGNIETQYF. CDR3 in DNA: TGCGCCAGCAGCTTGGGATCAGGGAACATAGAGACCCAGTACTTC. The whole variable domain, remainder taken from reference TRBV5-1 and TRBJ2-5, is KAGVTQTPRYLIKTRGQQVTLSCSPISGHRSVSWYQQTPGQGLQFLFEYFSETQRNKGNFPGRFSGRQFSNSRSEMNVSTLELGDSALYLCASSLGSGNIETQYFGPGTRLLVL.

The genes are TRBV4-2 and TRBJ2-1; a weak D match, TRBD2 (5 bases). Trimming left V 0 bases short and J 0 bases short, with 9 bases between. The CDR3 has 16 amino acids. From germline, CDR1 is LGHNA and CDR2 YNFKEQ. CDR3 DNA: TGTGCCAGCAGCCAAGAGCCGAGCGGCTCCTACAATGAGCAGTTCTTC. Amino acids: CASSQEPSGSYNEQFF.

The chain links TRBV10-3 to TRBJ1-2; no definite D call. V was trimmed by 8 bases and J by 7 bases, leaving 14 bases between them. This CDR3 has 12 residues. From germline, CDR1 is ENHRY and CDR2 SYGVKD. CDR3 region: CAIGPELSGYTF. The CDR3 DNA is TGTGCCATCGGTCCAGAATTGAGTGGCTACACCTTC.

V and J are TRBV7-9 and TRBJ2-5; 11 bases are a match to TRBD1. The CDR3 is 15 residues long. After removal of 4 bases from V and 5 bases from J, the junction contained 6 bases not matched to a gene. Germline V gene data show CDR1 as SEHNR and CDR2 as FQNEAQ (reference sequence). The CDR3 DNA is TGTGCCAGCAGCTCTGGACAGGGGGCCGGGGAGACCCAGTACTTC. Translation: CASSSGQGAGETQYF.

The CDR3 here is CASSLTGGTEAFF. The DNA of the CDR3 is TGTGCCAGCAGTTTGACAGGGGGCACTGAAGCTTTCTTT. The V call is TRBV28, the J call TRBJ1-1; 9 nucleotides align to TRBD1. Germline-derived CDR1 and CDR2 are MDHEN and SYDVKM. The CDR3 length is 13 residues. The junction had 0 bases not matched to a gene; V was cut back by 3 bases and J by 4 bases.

For this clone: The junction differs from germline at one of its ends, possibly a read error. The chain couples TRBV7-2 to TRBJ2-3; unclear D gene. The CDR3 sequence is 13 residues long. Germline CDR1 reads SGHTA; CDR2 reads FQGNSA. CDR3 amino acids: CASSPRTAIRRFF. The CDR3, as DNA: TGTGCCAGCAGCCCCCGGACGGCCATTCGCCGTTTTTTT.

V is TRBV13 and J is TRBJ1-2; D is uncertain. The ends were cut back, 2 bases at V and 0 bases at J, with 7 bases in the middle. Germline values: CDR1 PRHDT, CDR2 FYEKMQ (reference sequence). This CDR3 is built from 14 residues. This CDR3 is CASSLNRANYGYTF. The CDR3 region has the DNA TGTGCCAGCAGCTTAAACAGAGCTAACTATGGCTACACCTTC. Complete variable domain (other parts from reference TRBV13 and TRBJ1-2): AAGVIQSPRHLIKEKRETATLKCYPIPRHDTVYWYQQGPGQDPQFLISFYEKMQSDKGSIPDRFSAQQFSDYHSELNMSSLELGDSALYFCASSLNRANYGYTFGSGTRLTVV.

This chain connects TRBV10-1 to TRBJ2-5; D may be TRBD2 (6 bases). This CDR3 is 19 amino acids long. The germline V gene has CDR1 WNHNN and CDR2 SYGVQD (reference sequence). The V gene lost 0 bases and the J gene lost 2 bases, with 22 bases spanning the gap. The CDR3 is CASSESVGGRAGKQETQYF. Written as DNA, the CDR3 is TGCGCCAGCAGTGAGTCTGTGGGGGGTCGCGCGGGGAAACAAGAGACCCAGTACTTC.

The rearrangement joins TRBV6-1 to TRBJ1-3; D ambiguous. CDR1 and CDR2 (germline): MNHNS, SASEGT. V was shortened by 0 bases and J by 5 bases, with 11 bases between the two germline ends. CDR3 length equals 15 residues. CDR3 DNA sequence: TGTGCCAGCAGTGAAGCGTGGAGTCTGAGAAACACCATATATTTT. Translated: CASSEAWSLRNTIYF.

This chain connects TRBV6-6 to TRBJ1-2, with no clear D. The CDR3 loop spans 12 amino acids. V dropped 8 bases and J dropped 3 bases, with 10 bases sitting between them. Germline CDR1 MNHNY, CDR2 SVGAGI (reference sequence). This chain's CDR3 is CASLTADYGYTF. The CDR3 coding sequence is TGTGCCAGCCTAACGGCTGACTATGGCTACACCTTC.

The chain is built from TRBV9 and TRBJ2-1, with TRBD2 matching 11 bases. Germline values: CDR1 SGDLS, CDR2 YYNGEE. The CDR3 totals 16 residues. J was trimmed by 7 bases and V by 0 bases; bases with no gene match: 6. In DNA, the CDR3 is TGTGCCAGCAGCGTAGCTGGTAGCGGGGGGGCAAATGAGCAGTTCTTC. Its protein product is CASSVAGSGGANEQFF. The full variable domain, completed using reference TRBV9 and TRBJ2-1, is DSGVTQTPKHLITATGQRVTLRCSPRSGDLSVYWYQQSLDQGLQFLIQYYNGEERAKGNILERFSAQQFPDLHSELNLSSLELGDSALYFCASSVAGSGGANEQFFGPGTRLTVL.

The rearrangement joins TRBV5-1 to TRBJ1-1; 7 bases match TRBD1. This CDR3 spans 15 amino acids. Looked up from germline, CDR1 is SGHRS and CDR2 is YFSETQ. V lost 2 bases to trimming and J lost 8 bases; unmatched junction nucleotides: 12. The CDR3 is CASSLSPGTDSEAFF. The CDR3 bases are TGCGCCAGCAGCTTAAGTCCCGGGACAGACTCCGAAGCTTTCTTT.

The CDR3 DNA reads as TGTGCCAGCAGCTTAAGCAGGGGGCTCTACAATGAGCAGTTCTTC. Its protein is CASSLSRGLYNEQFF. The V call is TRBV7-3, the J call TRBJ2-1; TRBD1 matches at 8 bases. The CDR3 has 15 residues. Trimming cost V 1 base and J 3 bases; bases outside gene matches: 2. The germline gives CDR1 SGHTA, CDR2 FQGTGA.

This rearrangement joins TRBV4-2 to TRBJ2-1; 8 bases are shared with TRBD2. Germline CDR1 and CDR2: LGHNA and YNFKEQ. Trimming removed 0 bases from V and 6 bases from J; junction bases left unmatched: 7. The CDR3 is 16 amino acids. The CDR3 region has the DNA TGTGCCAGCAGCCAAGATTGGAGCGGGGGCCTCAATGAGCAGTTCTTC. Its protein is CASSQDWSGGLNEQFF.

The rearrangement uses TRBV28 and TRBJ2-2, with D unresolved. There are 17 residues in the CDR3. The germline gives CDR1 MDHEN, CDR2 SYDVKM. V shed 2 bases and J shed 0 bases, with 13 bases lying between them. DNA of the CDR3: TGTGCCAGCAGTTTAAAGGGATTCTACGCGAACACCGGGGAGCTGTTTTTT. Its translation: CASSLKGFYANTGELFF.

This clone was detected once. The rearrangement links TRBV5-1 to TRBJ2-5; unclear D gene. CDR3 length: 13 residues. Per the germline V gene, CDR1 is SGHRS and CDR2 is YFSETQ. Trimming shortened V by 4 bases and J by 0 bases, and 7 bases separated the two germline ends. CDR3 residues: CASSPSNQETQYF. DNA for the CDR3: TGCGCCAGCAGCCCCAGTAACCAAGAGACCCAGTACTTC.